The rows below give T cell receptor beta chains drawn from one sample of a study of OX40 agonist ivuxolimab in advanced cancers. Sequenced by immunoSEQ multiplex PCR; TCRdb stores in-frame clones only, minus some. The profile covers about 54,000 clones, with around 89% appearing a single time and 1.4% taken by the ten largest. Sequences were derived from CD4+ or CD8+ T cells sorted from blood, sampled in a trial of the OX40 agonist ivuxolimab. These receptors were collected from an adult with an advanced solid tumor such as melanoma, head and neck, liver or kidney cancer. Both conserved end residues are part of each CDR3. A D gene is named only where the DNA matches it firmly. Not every row has a clone size; where given, it reads once, few, many or a size class.

CDR3nt	CDR3aa	j_gene	d_gene	v_gene	abundance
TGTGCCAGCAGCTCGGGACAGGCAGCGGGAGGGGAGCTGTTTTTT	CASSSGQAAGGELFF	TRBJ2-2	-	TRBV5-4	-
TGTGCCAGTAGTAGACAGGGGCTAGCGGAAGCTTTCTTT	CASSRQGLAEAFF	TRBJ1-1	TRBD1	TRBV19	-
TGTGCCAGCAGCTTGGGTGCAGGGGGCTACAGTCAGCCCCAGCATTTT	CASSLGAGGYSQPQHF	TRBJ1-5	TRBD1	TRBV5-8	-
TGTGCCAGCAGCCCCCCCGGGACAGGGGGCGAGCAGTACTTC	CASSPPGTGGEQYF	TRBJ2-7	TRBD1	TRBV5-6	-
TGTGCCAGCAGCTCAAGGATTTCGGGGAGGGAAGGAAACACCATATATTTT	CASSSRISGREGNTIYF	TRBJ1-3	-	TRBV7-8	-
TGCAGCGTTGAACAGGGGATCTCAGATACGCAGTATTTT	CSVEQGISDTQYF	TRBJ2-3	-	TRBV29-1	-
TGTGCCAGCAGCTTAGCGGAGGGATATAGACTGTTTTTT	CASSLAEGYRLFF	TRBJ1-4	-	TRBV7-9	-
TGTGCCAGTTCGAGATATAGCAATCAGCCCCAGCATTTT	CASSRYSNQPQHF	TRBJ1-5	-	TRBV28	-
TGTGCCAGCAGTTACTCGTTTATGCCCAATCAGCCCCAGCATTTT	CASSYSFMPNQPQHF	TRBJ1-5	-	TRBV6-5	-
TGTGCCAGCAGCGCTTTCGGGGGCGGTAGTGGCTACACCTTC	CASSAFGGGSGYTF	TRBJ1-2	-	TRBV9	-
TGTGCCAGCAGTTTGGCCGGGGAGCTGTTTTTT	CASSLAGELFF	TRBJ2-2	-	TRBV6-1	-
TGTGCCAGCAGCTGGACCGCGAACTATGGCTACACCTTC	CASSWTANYGYTF	TRBJ1-2	-	TRBV7-9	-
TGTGCCAGCAGCTTGTTTGCAGCGGGATCCCGCCAGTTCTTC	CASSLFAAGSRQFF	TRBJ2-1	TRBD2	TRBV5-4	once
TGTGCCAGCAGCCGATGGGCGGGGGGGACAGGAACCTTCGAGCAGTACTTC	CASSRWAGGTGTFEQYF	TRBJ2-7	-	TRBV11-2	-
TGTGCCTGGAGGCAGGGAGGCTCCTACGAGCAGTACTTC	CAWRQGGSYEQYF	TRBJ2-7	-	TRBV30	few
TGTGCCAGCAGCTTATTCATCACTAGCGGGAGAACAGATACGCAGTATTTT	CASSLFITSGRTDTQYF	TRBJ2-3	TRBD2	TRBV7-8	-
TGCGCCAGCAGCTTGGGATCCGGAGTGGCAGGGGCGGCGAACGGCTACACCTTC	CASSLGSGVAGAANGYTF	TRBJ1-2	-	TRBV5-1	-
TGTGCCAGTAGTCCTCGGACTAGCGGACAAGAGACCCAGTACTTC	CASSPRTSGQETQYF	TRBJ2-5	TRBD2	TRBV19	-
TGTGCCAGTAGTATAGGAGGGACAGTAATGGAGACCCAGTACTTC	CASSIGGTVMETQYF	TRBJ2-5	TRBD1	TRBV19	-
TGTGCCAGCAATGGGCAGGGGATTGCGCAGTACTTC	CASNGQGIAQYF	TRBJ2-7	-	TRBV2	-
TGTGCCAGCAGAGGGGACAGAAATATGAACACTGAAGCTTTCTTT	CASRGDRNMNTEAFF	TRBJ1-1	TRBD1	TRBV25-1	-
TGTGCCATCAGTGCCCCGGTGAGGGCCTATGGCTACACCTTC	CAISAPVRAYGYTF	TRBJ1-2	-	TRBV10-3	-
TGTGCCAGCAGCGTAGCGGCGAACGTGGAAAAACTGTTTTTT	CASSVAANVEKLFF	TRBJ1-4	-	TRBV9	-
TGTGCCAGCTCACCTAGGGAAACAGATACGCAGTATTTT	CASSPRETDTQYF	TRBJ2-3	-	TRBV18	-
TGTGCCATCGGCGCGCGAATCGTCAATGAGCAGTTCTTC	CAIGARIVNEQFF	TRBJ2-1	-	TRBV10-3	once
TGCGCCAGCAGCTTGGTAGGGGGTAGTAATGAAAAACTGTTTTTT	CASSLVGGSNEKLFF	TRBJ1-4	-	TRBV5-1	-
TGTGCCAGCAGCTTAAATGAGGGAAGGAGGGAGACCCAGTACTTC	CASSLNEGRRETQYF	TRBJ2-5	-	TRBV7-6	-
TGTGCCAGCAGTTCTAGACAGGGGGCAGTCGAGCAGTACTTC	CASSSRQGAVEQYF	TRBJ2-7	TRBD1	TRBV5-4	-
TGTGCCAGCAGCCCCGAGGGAACGAGGGTTGGGAATCAGCCCCAGCATTTT	CASSPEGTRVGNQPQHF	TRBJ1-5	-	TRBV7-8	once